The rows below give T cell receptor beta chains drawn from one sample of a study of T cell responses to AZD1222 COVID-19 vaccine. Libraries were prepared by immunoSEQ multiplex PCR; TCRdb keeps only in-frame clonotypes and omits some of them. The sample carries approximately 190,000 clones, around 92% recorded once. Sequences were derived from peripheral blood, sampled on day 0 of AZD1222 vaccination. The receptors shown here come from an adult in good health. CDR3s include the opening cysteine and the closing phenylalanine or tryptophan. A D gene is named only where the DNA matches it firmly. Clone size, where shown, is once, few, many, or a class for clones that have expanded.

v_call	clone_size	j_call	d_call	cdr3_nt	cdr3_aa
TRBV10-3	-	TRBJ2-2	TRBD1	TGTGCCATCAGTGTGTCCAGGACAGGGGACGCCGGGGAGCTGTTTTTT	CAISVSRTGDAGELFF
TRBV6-2/TRBV6-3	-	TRBJ1-6	-	TGTGCCAGCAGTTACTCCGGGGACCTGGGTTCACCCCTCCACTTT	CASSYSGDLGSPLHF
TRBV29-1	-	TRBJ2-7	-	TGCAGCGTCCACCCCCGCTACGAGCAGTACTTC	CSVHPRYEQYF
TRBV7-9	once	TRBJ1-5	-	TGTGCCAGCAGCTTATTGGATTCACGGAGCAATCAGCCCCAGCATTTT	CASSLLDSRSNQPQHF
TRBV5-4	-	TRBJ1-2	-	TGTGCCAGCAGCTTGGAGGGGAACTATGGCTACACCTTC	CASSLEGNYGYTF
TRBV5-6	-	TRBJ1-4	TRBD1	TGTGCCAGCACCCTGGGGCAGGGGGCTAATGAAAAACTGTTTTTT	CASTLGQGANEKLFF
TRBV7-9	-	TRBJ1-5	-	TGTGCCAGCAGCTTAGGGGATTCGGGCAATCAGCCCCAGCATTTT	CASSLGDSGNQPQHF
TRBV6-5	-	TRBJ1-2	-	TGTGCCAGCAAACCCCCTGGGACGGAATACTATGGCTACACCTTC	CASKPPGTEYYGYTF
TRBV19	-	TRBJ1-5	-	TGTGCCAGTAAGGCGGGGGCAGGGAGCAATCAGCCCCAGCATTTT	CASKAGAGSNQPQHF
TRBV29-1	-	TRBJ2-3	TRBD2	TGCAGCGTTGAGCACCCTAGCGGGGGAAGCACAGATACGCAGTATTTT	CSVEHPSGGSTDTQYF
TRBV6-5	-	TRBJ1-1	-	TGTGCCAGCAGCCCCCCGCGAACTGAAGCTTTCTTT	CASSPPRTEAFF
TRBV27	-	TRBJ2-3	TRBD1	TGTGCCAGCAGTCCACGACAGGGCCCAGATACGCAGTATTTT	CASSPRQGPDTQYF
TRBV6-6	-	TRBJ1-6	-	TGTGCCAGCAGGATCAGGGATGGCTATAATTCACCCCTCCACTTT	CASRIRDGYNSPLHF
TRBV4-1	-	TRBJ2-5	TRBD2	TGCGCCAGCAGCTACGGGAGCGGGGGGCGGGAGACCCAGTACTTC	CASSYGSGGRETQYF
TRBV10-1	-	TRBJ1-5	-	TGCGCCAGCAGTGAGTCAAGGGGGAGGGAGCCCCAGCATTTT	CASSESRGREPQHF
TRBV7-9	-	TRBJ1-1	TRBD1	TGTGCCAGCAGCTCGGGACAGGGGAACACTGAAGCTTTCTTT	CASSSGQGNTEAFF
TRBV12-3/TRBV12-4	-	TRBJ1-1	-	TGTGCCAGCAGTTTAGAGCTCGGTTCTGGTGCTTTCTTT	CASSLELGSGAFF
TRBV5-1	-	TRBJ1-3	-	TGCGCCAGCAGCTTGGAATCAGGCTCTGGAAACACCATATATTTT	CASSLESGSGNTIYF
TRBV29-1	-	TRBJ1-1	-	TGCAGCGTTCAAGGAACCATGAACACTGAAGCTTTCTTT	CSVQGTMNTEAFF
TRBV7-3	-	TRBJ2-3	TRBD1	TGTGCCAGCAGCCCGACGATAAGGACAGGGAGCACAGATACGCAGTATTTT	CASSPTIRTGSTDTQYF
TRBV18	once	TRBJ2-7	-	TGTGCCAGCTCACCGGAGGGGACCTACGAGCAGTACTTC	CASSPEGTYEQYF
TRBV29-1	-	TRBJ1-3	-	TGCAGCGTTGCGTACTCTGGAAACACCATATATTTT	CSVAYSGNTIYF
TRBV6-5	-	TRBJ2-7	TRBD1	TGTGCCAGCAGTTACTCATCAGGGGGCCACGAGCAGTACTTC	CASSYSSGGHEQYF
TRBV19	few	TRBJ2-4	-	TGTGCCAGTAGTAACAGGGTAGCCAAAAACATTCAGTACTTC	CASSNRVAKNIQYF
TRBV3-1/TRBV3-2	-	TRBJ1-5	-	TGTGCCAGCAGCCAAGGCCAGGGTGTGCCCCAGCATTTT	CASSQGQGVPQHF
TRBV15	-	TRBJ1-2	-	TGTGCCACCAGCAGAGATCTCTCAGGTGCCTTTGATGGCTACACCTTC	CATSRDLSGAFDGYTF
TRBV13	-	TRBJ2-3	TRBD1	TGTGCCAGCAGCATCCAGGGGGCAGCGCAGTATTTT	CASSIQGAAQYF
TRBV5-1	once	TRBJ2-7	TRBD1	TGCGCCAGCAGACGCGGGACAGGGGCCTACGAGCAGTACTTC	CASRRGTGAYEQYF
TRBV3-1/TRBV3-2	-	TRBJ1-5	-	TGTGCCAGCAGCCAGGGACTCAGCAATCAGCCCCAGCATTTT	CASSQGLSNQPQHF
TRBV30	-	TRBJ1-2	-	TGTGCCTGGAGTGTAGCCGGGCGGCTGGGCTACACCTTC	CAWSVAGRLGYTF
TRBV7-2	-	TRBJ1-6	-	TGTGCCAGCAGCTTATATGGGGCTGATAATTCACCCCTCCACTTT	CASSLYGADNSPLHF
TRBV7-6	-	TRBJ2-2	TRBD1	TGTGCCAGCAGCCCCTGGGACAGCTCGAACACCGGGGAGCTGTTTTTT	CASSPWDSSNTGELFF
TRBV5-1	-	TRBJ2-2	TRBD2	TGCGCCAGTAGTCGACTAGCGGGGAACACCGGGGAGCTGTTTTTT	CASSRLAGNTGELFF
TRBV27	-	TRBJ1-3	-	TGTGCCAGCAGTGCCGCCGGGACCTTCAGTGGAAACACCATATATTTT	CASSAAGTFSGNTIYF
TRBV27	-	TRBJ1-2	-	TGTGCCAGCAGTTTATCGGGGCAGGGAGGTGGCTACACCTTC	CASSLSGQGGGYTF
TRBV9	once	TRBJ2-5	-	TGTGCCAGCAGCGCCCCCCGCGCACAAGAGACCCAGTACTTC	CASSAPRAQETQYF
TRBV30	-	TRBJ1-6	-	TGTGCCTGGAGTACCACGGGTCGCGGTGGCAATTCACCCCTCCACTTT	CAWSTTGRGGNSPLHF
TRBV29-1	-	TRBJ1-5	TRBD1	TGCAGCGTTGCGACAGGGAATAGCAATCAGCCCCAGCATTTT	CSVATGNSNQPQHF
TRBV5-6	-	TRBJ2-6	-	TGTGCCAGCAGCACCCAGGGCAGAGATTACTCTGGGGCCAACGTCCTGACTTTC	CASSTQGRDYSGANVLTF
TRBV27	-	TRBJ1-2	-	TGTGCCAGCAGAACACAGGGACTTGACTATGGCTACACCTTC	CASRTQGLDYGYTF
TRBV24-1	-	TRBJ2-3	-	TGTGCCACCGCAAGGGACGGAAGTATGGATACGCAGTATTTT	CATARDGSMDTQYF
TRBV3-1/TRBV3-2	once	TRBJ1-2	-	TGTGCCAGCAGCCTCGACCTTCTCTATGGCTACACCTTC	CASSLDLLYGYTF
TRBV28	-	TRBJ1-1	TRBD1	TGTGCCAGCAGTTCGCCGGACAGGGTTCAAAGAGCTTTCTTT	CASSSPDRVQRAFF
TRBV19	-	TRBJ1-4	-	TGTGCCAGTAGTATCCGGGCTAATGAAAAACTGTTTTTT	CASSIRANEKLFF
TRBV5-1	-	TRBJ1-6	-	TGCGCCAGCAGCTTGGGGGGGCACGTGGCTAATTCACCCCTCCACTTT	CASSLGGHVANSPLHF